This TCR beta chain is from a study of blood T cell repertoires in COVID-19. In the study's own analysis: Reference gene primer amplification yielded estimated nucleated cell counts. Clones were sequenced by immunoSEQ multiplex PCR, and TCRdb holds only the in-frame ones, with some missing. Clone size and V and J calls were adopted from that table, with D and trimming inferred from the DNA. The sample holds over 85,000 clones, roughly 82% seen once. V lost 0 bases to trimming and J lost 8 bases, with 12 bases between them. CDR1 is SGDLS, CDR2 YYNGEE, per germline. The CDR3 sequence is 14 residues long.

V gene TRBV9 combines with J gene TRBJ2-1; no clear D. Specimen: peripheral blood. The sequence derives from a woman aged 55-70 years with acute or convalescent COVID-19. CDR3 sequence (DNA): TGTGCCAGCAGCGTAGCTCCCCTAGGCTATGAGCAGTTCTTC. Encoded protein: CASSVAPLGYEQFF.